These T cell receptor beta chains were read from a single sample in a study of blood T cell repertoires in COVID-19. This table comes from immunoSEQ multiplex PCR, and its TCRdb copy is limited to in-frame clones, with some not included. The table records about 240,000 clones, around 89% of them present only once. Sequencing used PBMCs or T cells enriched from blood (not recorded which). All receptors derive from a young woman who had recovered from COVID-19. Each CDR3 is given with its conserved first and last residue. D genes are given only for firm matches. The size of a clone is reported for some rows only, either as once, few or many, or as a class for expanded clones.

d_call: TRBD1; clone_size: .; j_call: TRBJ1-5; v_call: TRBV24-1; cdr3_nt: TGTGCCACCAGTGAGAGACAGGGGAATCAGCCCCAGCATTTT; cdr3_aa: CATSERQGNQPQHF
d_call: .; clone_size: .; j_call: TRBJ2-7; v_call: TRBV5-6; cdr3_nt: TGTGCCAGCAGCTACGCCCTACACGAGCAGTACTTC; cdr3_aa: CASSYALHEQYF
d_call: .; clone_size: few; j_call: TRBJ2-7; v_call: TRBV10-1; cdr3_nt: TGCGCCAGCAGTGGCGACATCCTCTACGAGCAGTACTTC; cdr3_aa: CASSGDILYEQYF
d_call: TRBD1; clone_size: .; j_call: TRBJ2-7; v_call: TRBV28; cdr3_nt: TGTGCCAGCAGTTTCGGGACAGGGCTACGCGGAGAGCAGTACTTC; cdr3_aa: CASSFGTGLRGEQYF
d_call: .; clone_size: .; j_call: TRBJ1-1; v_call: TRBV18; cdr3_nt: TGTGCCAGCTCACCACAAGGGGCGATGAACACTGAAGCTTTCTTT; cdr3_aa: CASSPQGAMNTEAFF
d_call: TRBD1; clone_size: .; j_call: TRBJ1-3; v_call: TRBV5-4; cdr3_nt: TGTGCCAGCAGCGTCCGACAGGGGTACTCTGGAAACACCATATATTTT; cdr3_aa: CASSVRQGYSGNTIYF
d_call: .; clone_size: .; j_call: TRBJ2-7; v_call: TRBV29-1; cdr3_nt: TGCAGCGTTGAAGGTGGGGGGAACGAGCAGTACTTC; cdr3_aa: CSVEGGGNEQYF
d_call: .; clone_size: .; j_call: TRBJ1-3; v_call: TRBV9; cdr3_nt: TGTGCCAGCAGCGCCAAGTCGAGCATCTCTGGAAACACCATATATTTT; cdr3_aa: CASSAKSSISGNTIYF
d_call: .; clone_size: .; j_call: TRBJ1-2; v_call: TRBV29-1; cdr3_nt: TGCAGCGCGCAGGTTGACTATGGCTACACCTTC; cdr3_aa: CSAQVDYGYTF
d_call: .; clone_size: .; j_call: TRBJ2-2; v_call: TRBV6-5; cdr3_nt: TGTGCCAGCAGTCCGACAGGGAACACCGGGGAGCTGTTTTTT; cdr3_aa: CASSPTGNTGELFF
d_call: TRBD2; clone_size: .; j_call: TRBJ2-5; v_call: TRBV11-3; cdr3_nt: TGTGCCAGCAGCTTAGGTGAACTAGCGGGAGAGACCCAGTACTTC; cdr3_aa: CASSLGELAGETQYF
d_call: .; clone_size: .; j_call: TRBJ1-2; v_call: TRBV28; cdr3_nt: TGTGCCAGCAGTTTGGCACAGCCCTATGGCTACACCTTC; cdr3_aa: CASSLAQPYGYTF
d_call: .; clone_size: .; j_call: TRBJ1-2; v_call: TRBV5-4; cdr3_nt: TGTGCCAGCAGCTTGACGGGACACCGAACCCCCACCTATGGCTACACCTTC; cdr3_aa: CASSLTGHRTPTYGYTF
d_call: .; clone_size: .; j_call: TRBJ1-5; v_call: TRBV21-1; cdr3_nt: TGTGCCAGCAGCAAAGTAACGAGACAGGTTGAAAATAGCAATCAGCCCCAGCATTTT; cdr3_aa: CASSKVTRQVENSNQPQHF
d_call: .; clone_size: .; j_call: TRBJ2-3; v_call: TRBV19; cdr3_nt: TGTGCCAGTAGTCGTTACTCCTCTAGCACAGATACGCAGTATTTT; cdr3_aa: CASSRYSSSTDTQYF
d_call: TRBD1; clone_size: .; j_call: TRBJ1-5; v_call: TRBV19; cdr3_nt: TGTGCCAGTAGTGCCCGCGGACAGGGGGCAGGACAGCCCCAGCATTTT; cdr3_aa: CASSARGQGAGQPQHF
d_call: .; clone_size: .; j_call: TRBJ1-2; v_call: TRBV29-1; cdr3_nt: TGCAGCGTTGGCTTCCAGGGTGGCTACACCTTC; cdr3_aa: CSVGFQGGYTF
d_call: TRBD1; clone_size: .; j_call: TRBJ1-5; v_call: TRBV6-5; cdr3_nt: TGTGCCAGCAGTTACCTCCGGGACAGGGGGGATCAGCCCCAGCATTTT; cdr3_aa: CASSYLRDRGDQPQHF
d_call: .; clone_size: .; j_call: TRBJ2-1; v_call: TRBV6-2/TRBV6-3; cdr3_nt: TGTGCCAGCAGCCCATTAAATGAGCAGTTCTTC; cdr3_aa: CASSPLNEQFF
d_call: TRBD1; clone_size: .; j_call: TRBJ1-1; v_call: TRBV4-3; cdr3_nt: TGCGCCAGCAGCCAAGATCGACAGGGGGCTCAGAACACTGAAGCTTTCTTT; cdr3_aa: CASSQDRQGAQNTEAFF
d_call: TRBD1; clone_size: .; j_call: TRBJ1-2; v_call: TRBV25-1; cdr3_nt: TGTGCCAGCAGTGTCACGACAGGGGGTGGCTACACCTTC; cdr3_aa: CASSVTTGGGYTF
d_call: .; clone_size: .; j_call: TRBJ1-5; v_call: TRBV15; cdr3_nt: TGTGCCACCAGCAGAGAGGAGGTGAGGCAGCCCCAGCATTTT; cdr3_aa: CATSREEVRQPQHF
d_call: TRBD2; clone_size: .; j_call: TRBJ2-2; v_call: TRBV28; cdr3_nt: TGTGCCAGCAGTGGAATTCTAAAGCGGGAGACGAATAGAGCGAACACCGGGGAGCTGTTTTTT; cdr3_aa: CASSGILKRETNRANTGELFF